This T cell receptor (beta chain) is from a study of beta chain features in type 1 diabetes. Study observations and caveats: Naive, central memory and Treg TCRB repertoires seemed to resemble each other more closely in patients than they did in healthy donors.

Germline values: CDR1 ENHRY, CDR2 SYGVKD. This CDR3 comprises 14 residues. After removal of 5 bases from V and 2 bases from J, the junction contained 2 bases not matched to a gene. Since all of the isolated RNA was reverse transcribed, expressed TCRB transcripts were what got sequenced. Sequenced by immunoSEQ multiplex PCR; TCRdb stores in-frame clones only, minus some. The table lists 620,000 or so clones, roughly 15% of them singletons. Donors underwent one heparinised blood draw, around 100 mL on average. Via CD45RO/CCR7/CD25/CD127/CD95/CD27, cells of the CD4+ naive, central memory, regulatory and stem cell-like memory subsets were sorted. Purity of each sorted population was above 95%. This clone was found a few times. Its antigen is not known. This sample also contains other DNA sequences that code for the same CDR3.

The clonotype comes from a man between 18 and 35 years old in good health. Sequences were obtained from naive CD4+ T cells from blood. The chain joins TRBV10-3 to TRBJ2-7; 11 positions agree with TRBD1. CDR3 region: CAISSGQGAYEQYF. CDR3 bases: TGTGCCATCAGTTCGGGACAGGGGGCCTACGAGCAGTACTTC.